The clone carrying this T cell receptor (beta chain) came up many times. Antigen specificity is unknown. The germline V and J ends were trimmed by 4 bases and 5 bases, with 9 bases remaining between them. CDR3 size: 11 residues. CDR1 is SQVTM and CDR2 is ANQGSEA in the germline V gene. The investigators amplified TCR beta CDR3 regions from RNA transcripts. The study used the HTBI primer set for a first-round RT-PCR of the TCR CDR3. TCRdb recomputed calls from the multiplex PCR reads with MiXCR, one row per CDR3 protein. The sample has roughly 300,000 distinct CDR3 sequences, about 25% seen once; the top ten hold about 30%. Blood sampling occurred at first hyperthyroidism diagnosis, ahead of any ophthalmopathy symptoms. This record comes from a study of T cells in Graves' hyperthyroidism and ophthalmopathy. Across the whole study: Initial diagnosis, before any treatment, was when peripheral blood was collected. Study-wide findings and caveats: Among thyroid clonotypes expanded above 0.001, most also appeared in blood.

This TCR was recovered from a man in his forties or fifties with Graves' hyperthyroidism that later progressed to Graves' ophthalmopathy. This chain joins TRBV29-1 and TRBJ2-7; possibly TRBD2 for D (5 bases). Sequencing was done on a sample of blood. The CDR3 loop is CSVAGSHEQYF. The DNA for the CDR3 is TGCAGCGTTGCGGGGAGCCACGAGCAGTACTTC.